The clone carrying this TCR beta chain was detected only a few times. Its antigen remains unidentified. This CDR3 is 16 amino acids long. The V gene's germline CDR1 is LGHNA and CDR2 YSLEER. The V and J ends lost 4 bases and 4 bases respectively, with 17 bases between them. The entry originates in a study of beta chain features in type 1 diabetes. Points from the study as a whole: Type 1 diabetes patients had fewer VDJ junction insertions and more deletions. cDNA sequencing could over-represent cells with high TCR expression. Researchers reported that naive, central memory and Treg TCRB repertoires appeared more similar in patients than in healthy donors.

Investigators reverse transcribed all isolated RNA, so they sequenced expressed TCRB transcripts. Sequenced naive, central memory and regulatory T cell samples produced an average of about 3.57 million reads. The table came from immunoSEQ multiplex PCR; TCRdb's copy has only in-frame clones and leaves some out. The data contain 250,000 to 350,000 clones, approximately 10% of them singletons. This receptor was taken from a woman aged 25 to 39 in good health. The specimen sequenced was naive CD4+ T cells from blood. This chain connects TRBV4-3 to TRBJ1-5, with D tentatively TRBD1 (5 bases). CDR3 in amino acids: CASSPSRGNRNQPQHF. DNA of the CDR3: TGCGCCAGCAGCCCGAGCCGGGGGAATAGGAATCAGCCCCAGCATTTT.